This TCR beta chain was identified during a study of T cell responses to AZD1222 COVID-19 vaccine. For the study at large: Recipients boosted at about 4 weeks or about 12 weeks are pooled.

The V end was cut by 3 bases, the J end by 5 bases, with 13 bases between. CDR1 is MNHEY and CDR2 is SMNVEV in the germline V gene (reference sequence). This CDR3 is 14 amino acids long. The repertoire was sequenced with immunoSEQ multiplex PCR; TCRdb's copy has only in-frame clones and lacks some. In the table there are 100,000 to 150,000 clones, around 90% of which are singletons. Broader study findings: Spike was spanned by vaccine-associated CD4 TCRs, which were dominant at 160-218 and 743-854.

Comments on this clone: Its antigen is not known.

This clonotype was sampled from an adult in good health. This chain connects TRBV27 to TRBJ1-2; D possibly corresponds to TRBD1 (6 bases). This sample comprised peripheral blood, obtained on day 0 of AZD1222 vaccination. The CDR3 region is CASSLRGAMYGYTF. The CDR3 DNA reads TGTGCCAGCAGTTTGAGGGGGGCAATGTATGGCTACACCTTC.